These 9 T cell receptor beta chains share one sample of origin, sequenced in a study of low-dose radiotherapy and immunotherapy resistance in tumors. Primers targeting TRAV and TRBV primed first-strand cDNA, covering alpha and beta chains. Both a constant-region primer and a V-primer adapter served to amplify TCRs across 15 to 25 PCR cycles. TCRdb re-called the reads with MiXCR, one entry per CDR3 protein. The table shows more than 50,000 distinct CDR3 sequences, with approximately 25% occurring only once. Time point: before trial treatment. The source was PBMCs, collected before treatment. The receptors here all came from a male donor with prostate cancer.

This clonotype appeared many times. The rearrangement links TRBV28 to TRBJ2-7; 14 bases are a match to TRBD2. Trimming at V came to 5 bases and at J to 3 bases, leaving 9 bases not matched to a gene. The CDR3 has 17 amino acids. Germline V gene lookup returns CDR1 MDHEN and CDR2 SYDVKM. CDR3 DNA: TGTGCCAGCAGTCCGGGACTAGCGGGAGAGGTCTACTACGAGCAGTACTTC. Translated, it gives CASSPGLAGEVYYEQYF.

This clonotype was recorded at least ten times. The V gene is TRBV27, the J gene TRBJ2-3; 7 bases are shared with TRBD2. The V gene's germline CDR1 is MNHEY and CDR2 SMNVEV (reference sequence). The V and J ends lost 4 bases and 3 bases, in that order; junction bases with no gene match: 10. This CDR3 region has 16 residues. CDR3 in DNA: TGTGCCAGCAGTTACCTTTCGGGACTACAAACAGATACGCAGTATTTT. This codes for CASSYLSGLQTDTQYF.

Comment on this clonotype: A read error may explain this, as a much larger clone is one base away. Here the CDR3 DNA reads TGTGCCAGCAGCTCAAGCACAGGCCCGCTCAGTTTCAGAACCCAAGAGTCCCAGTACTTC. It translates to CASSSSTGPLSFRTQESQYF. The chain links TRBV7-6 to TRBJ2-5; tentatively, D is TRBD1 (5 bases). Germline V CDR1 and CDR2: SGHVS, FNYEAQ. The CDR3 runs to 20 residues.

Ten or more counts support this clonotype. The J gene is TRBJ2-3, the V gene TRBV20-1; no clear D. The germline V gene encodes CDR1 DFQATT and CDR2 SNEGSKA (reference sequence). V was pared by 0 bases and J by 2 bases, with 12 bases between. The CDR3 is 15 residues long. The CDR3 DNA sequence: TGCAGTGCTAGAGATTGGAGAAATCCCACAGATACGCAGTATTTT. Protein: CSARDWRNPTDTQYF.

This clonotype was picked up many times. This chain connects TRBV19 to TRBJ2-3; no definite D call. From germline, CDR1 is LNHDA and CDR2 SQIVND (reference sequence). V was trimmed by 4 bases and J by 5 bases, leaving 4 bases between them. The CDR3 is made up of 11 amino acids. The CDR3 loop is CASSTQDTQYF. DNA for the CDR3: TGTGCCAGTAGTACCCAAGATACGCAGTATTTT.

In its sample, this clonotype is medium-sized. The CDR3 sequence is CASMWGLFQYF. The CDR3 nucleotides read TGTGCCAGCATGTGGGGACTTTTTCAGTACTTC. This chain joins TRBV6-2 or TRBV6-3 and TRBJ2-4; D perhaps matches TRBD2 (6 bases). The germline gives CDR1 MNHEY, CDR2 SVGEGT. The CDR3 contains 11 residues. V dropped 7 bases and J dropped 11 bases, with 12 bases sitting between them.

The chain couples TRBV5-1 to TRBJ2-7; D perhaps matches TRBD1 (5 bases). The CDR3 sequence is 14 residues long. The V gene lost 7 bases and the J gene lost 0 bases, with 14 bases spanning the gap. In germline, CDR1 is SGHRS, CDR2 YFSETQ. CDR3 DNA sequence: TGCGCCAGCGGATCAGGGTTTCTCTCCTACGAGCAGTACTTC. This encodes CASGSGFLSYEQYF.

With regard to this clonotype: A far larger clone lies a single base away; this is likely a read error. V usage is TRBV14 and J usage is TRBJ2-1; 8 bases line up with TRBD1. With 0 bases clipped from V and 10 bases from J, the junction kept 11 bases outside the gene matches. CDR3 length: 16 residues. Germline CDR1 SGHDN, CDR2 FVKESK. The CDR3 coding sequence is TGTGCCAGCAGCCAAGATAGGGGCAGGGGGCGCGACGAGCAGTTCTTC. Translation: CASSQDRGRGRDEQFF. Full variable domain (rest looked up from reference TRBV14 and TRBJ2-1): EAGVTQFPSHSVIEKGQTVTLRCDPISGHDNLYWYRRVMGKEIKFLLHFVKESKQDESGMPNNRFLAERTGGTYSTLKVQPAELEDSGVYFCASSQDRGRGRDEQFFGPGTRLTVL.

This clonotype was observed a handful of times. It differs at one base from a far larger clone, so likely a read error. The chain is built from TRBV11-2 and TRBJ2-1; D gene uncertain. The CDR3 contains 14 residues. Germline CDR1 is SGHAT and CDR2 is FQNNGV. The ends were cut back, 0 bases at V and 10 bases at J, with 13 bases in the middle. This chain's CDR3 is CASSLDLSSYEQFF. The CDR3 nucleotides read TGTGCCAGCAGCTTAGATCTTAGCTCCTACGAGCAGTTCTTC.